This TCR beta chain is drawn from a study of T cell responses to AZD1222 COVID-19 vaccine. The data were produced by immunoSEQ multiplex PCR, yet TCRdb's version contains in-frame clones alone and is incomplete. The table lists tens of thousands of clones, 85% of them singletons. Study results and caveats: Repertoire sampling was restricted to post-peak T cell response timepoints. It was only a handful of AZD1222 recipients who were seropositive at baseline.

To note about this clone: No antigen is known for it.

This CDR3 is built from 14 residues. CDR1 SGHVS and CDR2 FQNEAQ come from the germline V gene. The ends lost 5 bases at V and 7 bases at J; junction bases unmatched: 11. This sequence joins TRBV7-8 and TRBJ2-7; TRBD1 matches 7 bases. The source was peripheral blood, collected 28 days after the second AZD1222 dose. The receptor comes from an adult who received the AZD1222 COVID-19 vaccine. CDR3 in DNA: TGTGCCAGCAGCATCCAGGGGGAAACGGGTGAGCAGTACTTC. The encoded protein is CASSIQGETGEQYF. Supplemented by reference TRBV7-8 and TRBJ2-7, the full variable domain reads GAGVSQSPRYKVAKRGQDVALRCDPISGHVSLFWYQQALGQGPEFLTYFQNEAQLDKSGLPSDRFFAERPEGSVSTLKIQRTQQEDSAVYLCASSIQGETGEQYFGPGTRLTVT.